A selection of T cell receptor beta chains follows, all from one sample in a study of T cells in Graves' hyperthyroidism and ophthalmopathy. TCRdb recomputed calls from the multiplex PCR reads with MiXCR, one row per CDR3 protein. In the table there are some 500,000 distinct CDR3 sequences, approximately 15% of which are singletons. Sequencing was performed on blood. These receptor sequences come from a woman aged 18-29 years with Graves' hyperthyroidism. Each CDR3 is given with its conserved first and last residue. D genes are given only for firm matches. The size of a clone is reported for some rows only, either as once, few or many, or as a class for expanded clones.

abundance: NA; d_gene: TRBD1; v_gene: TRBV2; j_gene: TRBJ1-5; CDR3aa: CASSGQDRNMPQHF; CDR3nt: TGTGCCAGCAGCGGCCAGGACAGGAACATGCCCCAGCATTTT
abundance: many; d_gene: NA; v_gene: TRBV12-3/TRBV12-4; j_gene: TRBJ1-2; CDR3aa: CASSFGGSLYGYTF; CDR3nt: TGTGCCAGCAGTTTTGGAGGGAGCCTCTATGGCTACACCTTC
abundance: many; d_gene: NA; v_gene: TRBV7-9; j_gene: TRBJ1-1; CDR3aa: CASSLSQGEPEAFF; CDR3nt: TGTGCCAGCAGCTTATCCCAAGGGGAACCTGAAGCTTTCTTT
abundance: many; d_gene: NA; v_gene: TRBV6-1; j_gene: TRBJ2-5; CDR3aa: CASSPRGDRRETQYF; CDR3nt: TGTGCCAGCAGTCCCAGGGGGGATAGGAGGGAGACCCAGTACTTC
abundance: NA; d_gene: NA; v_gene: TRBV12-3/TRBV12-4; j_gene: TRBJ2-7; CDR3aa: CASSPPWGVNYEQYF; CDR3nt: TGTGCCAGCAGCCCGCCTTGGGGGGTAAACTACGAGCAGTACTTC
abundance: many; d_gene: TRBD1; v_gene: TRBV12-5; j_gene: TRBJ1-4; CDR3aa: CASGFLTRGTDEKLFF; CDR3nt: TGTGCTAGTGGTTTCCTGACGCGTGGGACAGATGAAAAACTGTTTTTT
abundance: NA; d_gene: NA; v_gene: TRBV7-8; j_gene: TRBJ2-2; CDR3aa: CASSLERGLNTGELFF; CDR3nt: TGTGCCAGCAGCTTAGAGAGGGGCCTAAACACCGGGGAGCTGTTTTTT
abundance: many; d_gene: NA; v_gene: TRBV2; j_gene: TRBJ1-1; CDR3aa: CASSEIGKRNTEAFF; CDR3nt: TGTGCCAGCAGTGAAATTGGGAAAAGGAACACTGAAGCTTTCTTT
abundance: many; d_gene: TRBD1; v_gene: TRBV19; j_gene: TRBJ1-1; CDR3aa: CASSIEWTGGTEAFF; CDR3nt: TGTGCCAGTAGTATAGAATGGACAGGGGGGACTGAAGCTTTCTTT
abundance: many; d_gene: TRBD1; v_gene: TRBV29-1; j_gene: TRBJ2-3; CDR3aa: CSVEGGTGGFDTQYF; CDR3nt: TGCAGCGTTGAAGGAGGGACAGGGGGCTTCGATACGCAGTATTTT
abundance: many; d_gene: NA; v_gene: TRBV7-2; j_gene: TRBJ2-7; CDR3aa: CASSIESGSAYEQYF; CDR3nt: TGTGCCAGCAGCATCGAGAGCGGGTCAGCCTACGAGCAGTACTTC
abundance: many; d_gene: NA; v_gene: TRBV5-1; j_gene: TRBJ1-2; CDR3aa: CASSGGTYPNYGYTF; CDR3nt: TGCGCCAGCAGCGGGGGCACCTACCCTAACTATGGCTACACCTTC
abundance: many; d_gene: NA; v_gene: TRBV2; j_gene: TRBJ1-1; CDR3aa: CATLTGPQGEAFF; CDR3nt: TGTGCCACCCTGACAGGTCCTCAGGGTGAAGCTTTCTTT
abundance: few; d_gene: NA; v_gene: TRBV7-9; j_gene: TRBJ1-4; CDR3aa: CASSLSQEGSREKLFF; CDR3nt: TGTGCCAGCAGCCTCTCCCAGGAGGGTAGCCGAGAAAAACTGTTTTTT
abundance: many; d_gene: NA; v_gene: TRBV27; j_gene: TRBJ2-7; CDR3aa: CASSYGDRSYEQYF; CDR3nt: TGTGCCAGCAGTTATGGGGACCGGAGCTACGAGCAGTACTTC
abundance: NA; d_gene: NA; v_gene: TRBV20-1; j_gene: TRBJ2-2; CDR3aa: CSAKYRAFSLGSAGELFF; CDR3nt: TGCAGTGCTAAATACCGGGCCTTCAGTCTCGGGTCCGCCGGGGAGCTGTTTTTT
abundance: few; d_gene: NA; v_gene: TRBV5-4; j_gene: TRBJ2-3; CDR3aa: CASSGGVTDTQYF; CDR3nt: TGTGCCAGCAGCGGGGGTGTCACAGATACGCAGTATTTT
abundance: few; d_gene: TRBD2; v_gene: TRBV7-8; j_gene: TRBJ2-7; CDR3aa: CASSLAGLANSYEQYF; CDR3nt: TGTGCCAGCAGCTTAGCCGGACTAGCGAACTCCTACGAGCAGTACTTC
abundance: many; d_gene: NA; v_gene: TRBV6-2/TRBV6-3; j_gene: TRBJ1-5; CDR3aa: CASSIEINQPQHF; CDR3nt: TGTGCCAGCAGTATCGAAATTAATCAGCCCCAGCATTTT
abundance: many; d_gene: NA; v_gene: TRBV3-1; j_gene: TRBJ1-1; CDR3aa: CASSRGLTEAFF; CDR3nt: TGTGCCAGCAGCCGCGGTTTAACTGAAGCTTTCTTT
abundance: many; d_gene: NA; v_gene: TRBV12-3/TRBV12-4; j_gene: TRBJ1-1; CDR3aa: CASRRTVNTEAFF; CDR3nt: TGTGCCAGCAGGAGGACGGTGAACACTGAAGCTTTCTTT
abundance: NA; d_gene: TRBD2; v_gene: TRBV2; j_gene: TRBJ2-7; CDR3aa: CASSDFSGRDEQYF; CDR3nt: TGTGCCAGCAGTGACTTTAGCGGGAGGGACGAGCAGTACTTC
abundance: NA; d_gene: NA; v_gene: TRBV29-1; j_gene: TRBJ2-1; CDR3aa: CSVEPQDIYNEQFF; CDR3nt: TGCAGCGTTGAACCCCAGGATATCTACAATGAGCAGTTCTTC
abundance: few; d_gene: NA; v_gene: TRBV5-1; j_gene: TRBJ1-6; CDR3aa: CASSFKTGLTNSPLHF; CDR3nt: TGCGCCAGCAGCTTTAAGACGGGACTTACTAATTCACCCCTCCACTTT
abundance: many; d_gene: TRBD1; v_gene: TRBV10-3; j_gene: TRBJ2-1; CDR3aa: CANTGTAKYNEQFF; CDR3nt: TGTGCCAACACCGGGACAGCGAAGTACAATGAGCAGTTCTTC
abundance: NA; d_gene: TRBD2; v_gene: TRBV27; j_gene: TRBJ2-4; CDR3aa: CASSPIAGGNIQYF; CDR3nt: TGTGCCAGCAGTCCGATAGCGGGGGGGAACATTCAGTACTTC
abundance: many; d_gene: NA; v_gene: TRBV6-1; j_gene: TRBJ1-1; CDR3aa: CASRGHLRGTEAFF; CDR3nt: TGTGCCAGCAGGGGACATCTCCGGGGGACTGAAGCTTTCTTT
abundance: many; d_gene: NA; v_gene: TRBV5-1; j_gene: TRBJ1-1; CDR3aa: CASSLGLRGAWAEAFF; CDR3nt: TGCGCCAGCAGCTTGGGGTTGAGGGGGGCTTGGGCTGAAGCTTTCTTT
abundance: many; d_gene: NA; v_gene: TRBV24-1; j_gene: TRBJ2-1; CDR3aa: CATSGGGTSYNEQFF; CDR3nt: TGTGCCACCAGTGGAGGGGGGACCTCGTACAATGAGCAGTTCTTC
abundance: NA; d_gene: TRBD1; v_gene: TRBV2; j_gene: TRBJ2-2; CDR3aa: CASSVLRGYTGELFF; CDR3nt: TGTGCCAGCAGTGTCCTCAGGGGGTACACCGGGGAGCTGTTTTTT
abundance: NA; d_gene: NA; v_gene: TRBV2; j_gene: TRBJ1-1; CDR3aa: CASSQFPNTEAFF; CDR3nt: TGTGCCAGCAGCCAATTCCCAAACACTGAAGCTTTCTTT